This T cell receptor (beta chain) derives from a study of blood T cell repertoires in COVID-19. V was trimmed by 3 bases and J by 5 bases, leaving 10 bases between them. Germline lookup yields CDR1 SGHTA and CDR2 FQGNSA. The CDR3 spans 13 residues. Using immunoSEQ multiplex PCR, the repertoire was profiled, and TCRdb retains in-frame clones only, with some absent. The repertoire holds about 170,000 clones, with 65% to 85% as singletons. The rearrangement uses TRBV7-2 and TRBJ1-2; D is unclear. This TCR was recovered from a man aged 65 to 85 with active or convalescent COVID-19. What was sequenced was peripheral blood. CDR3 sequence: CASSLGQVYGYTF. The DNA for the CDR3 is TGTGCCAGCAGCTTGGGTCAGGTATATGGCTACACCTTC. Variable domain in full (rest from reference TRBV7-2 and TRBJ1-2): GAGVSQSPSNKVTEKGKDVELRCDPISGHTALYWYRQSLGQGLEFLIYFQGNSAPDKSGLPSDRFSAERTGGSVSTLTIQRTQQEDSAVYLCASSLGQVYGYTFGSGTRLTVV.